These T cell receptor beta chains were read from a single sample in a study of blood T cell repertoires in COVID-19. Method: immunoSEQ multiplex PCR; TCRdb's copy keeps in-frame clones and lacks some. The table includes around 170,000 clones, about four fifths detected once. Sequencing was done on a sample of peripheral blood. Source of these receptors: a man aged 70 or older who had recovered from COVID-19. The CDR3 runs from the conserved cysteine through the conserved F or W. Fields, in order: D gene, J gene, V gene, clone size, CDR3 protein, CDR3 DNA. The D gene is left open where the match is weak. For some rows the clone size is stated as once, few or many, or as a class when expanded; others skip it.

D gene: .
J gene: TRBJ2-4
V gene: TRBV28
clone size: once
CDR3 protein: CASSDQDLAKNIQYF
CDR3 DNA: TGTGCCAGCAGTGATCAGGATCTAGCCAAAAACATTCAGTACTTC

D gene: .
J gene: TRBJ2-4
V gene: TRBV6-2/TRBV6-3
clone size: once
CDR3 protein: CASSYSVGGKNIQYF
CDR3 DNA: TGTGCCAGCAGTTATAGCGTGGGTGGCAAAAACATTCAGTACTTC

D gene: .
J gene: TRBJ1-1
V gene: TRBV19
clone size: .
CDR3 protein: CASSIGQENTEAFF
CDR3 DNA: TGTGCCAGTAGTATAGGTCAGGAGAACACTGAAGCTTTCTTT

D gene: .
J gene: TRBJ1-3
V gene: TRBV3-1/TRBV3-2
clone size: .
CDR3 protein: CASSQMGASGNTIYF
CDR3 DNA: TGTGCCAGCAGCCAGATGGGCGCATCTGGAAACACCATATATTTT

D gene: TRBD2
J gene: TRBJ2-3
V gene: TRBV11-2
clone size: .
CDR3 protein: CASGTSGFTDTQYF
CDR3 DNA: TGTGCCAGCGGGACTAGCGGCTTTACAGATACGCAGTATTTT

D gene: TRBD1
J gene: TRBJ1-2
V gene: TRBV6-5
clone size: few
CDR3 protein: CASSYSGTGNYGYTF
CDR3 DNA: TGTGCCAGCAGTTACTCGGGGACAGGGAACTATGGCTACACCTTC

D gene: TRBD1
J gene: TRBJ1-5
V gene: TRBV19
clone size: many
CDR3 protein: CASRYGTGGQPQHF
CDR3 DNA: TGTGCCAGTAGATATGGGACAGGGGGTCAGCCCCAGCATTTT

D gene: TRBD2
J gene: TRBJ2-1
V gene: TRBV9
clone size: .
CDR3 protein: CASSVGAGVYNEQFF
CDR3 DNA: TGTGCCAGCAGCGTAGGAGCGGGAGTCTACAATGAGCAGTTCTTC

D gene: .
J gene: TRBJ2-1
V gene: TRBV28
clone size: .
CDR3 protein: CASSTGRASYNEQFF
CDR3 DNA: TGTGCCAGCTCAACAGGGAGGGCCTCCTACAATGAGCAGTTCTTC

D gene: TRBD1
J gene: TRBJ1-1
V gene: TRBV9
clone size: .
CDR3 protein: CASSPPGTGGSEAFF
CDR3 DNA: TGTGCCAGCAGCCCTCCCGGGACAGGGGGATCTGAAGCTTTCTTT

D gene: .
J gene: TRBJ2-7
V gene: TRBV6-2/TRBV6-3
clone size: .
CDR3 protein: CASSPGAYEQYF
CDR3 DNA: TGTGCCAGCAGCCCAGGAGCCTACGAGCAGTACTTC

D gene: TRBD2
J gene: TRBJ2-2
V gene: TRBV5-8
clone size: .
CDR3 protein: CASSLFGGGNTGELFF
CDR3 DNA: TGTGCCAGCAGCTTGTTCGGCGGGGGAAACACCGGGGAGCTGTTTTTT

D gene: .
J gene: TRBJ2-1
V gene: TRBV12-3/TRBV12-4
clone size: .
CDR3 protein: CASSFGGANEQFF
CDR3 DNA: TGTGCCAGCAGTTTCGGGGGAGCCAATGAGCAGTTCTTC

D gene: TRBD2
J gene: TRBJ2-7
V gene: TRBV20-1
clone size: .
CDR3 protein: CSASRTSGTYEQYF
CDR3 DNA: TGCAGTGCTAGTCGTACTAGCGGGACCTACGAGCAGTACTTC

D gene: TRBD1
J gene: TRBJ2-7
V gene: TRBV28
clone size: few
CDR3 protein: CASSLSGTGLYEQYF
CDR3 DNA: TGTGCCAGCAGTCTCAGTGGGACAGGTTTATACGAGCAGTACTTC

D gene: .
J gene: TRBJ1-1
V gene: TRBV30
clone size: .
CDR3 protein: CAWSMGRRATEAFF
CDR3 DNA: TGTGCCTGGAGTATGGGCCGGCGGGCCACTGAAGCTTTCTTT

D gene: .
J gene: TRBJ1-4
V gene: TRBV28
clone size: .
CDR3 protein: CASRDSSGKLFF
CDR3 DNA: TGTGCCAGCAGAGACAGTTCCGGAAAACTGTTTTTT

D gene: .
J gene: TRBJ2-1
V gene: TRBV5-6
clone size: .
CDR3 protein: CASRWRNNEQFF
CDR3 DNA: TGTGCCAGCAGATGGAGGAACAATGAGCAGTTCTTC

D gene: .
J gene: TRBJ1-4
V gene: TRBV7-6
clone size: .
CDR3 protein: CASSRTQELNEKLFF
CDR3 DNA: TGTGCCAGCAGCCGGACACAGGAACTGAATGAAAAACTGTTTTTT

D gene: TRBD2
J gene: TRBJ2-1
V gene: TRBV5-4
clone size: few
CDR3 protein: CASSLAGGINNEQFF
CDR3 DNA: TGTGCCAGCAGCTTAGCGGGAGGGATAAACAATGAGCAGTTCTTC

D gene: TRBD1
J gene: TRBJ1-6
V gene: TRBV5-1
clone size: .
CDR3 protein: CASSPEAGGANSPLHF
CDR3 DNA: TGCGCCAGCAGCCCCGAAGCAGGGGGTGCTAATTCACCCCTCCACTTT

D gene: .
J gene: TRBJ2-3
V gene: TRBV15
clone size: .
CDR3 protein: CATSLELKRPDTQYF
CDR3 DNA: TGTGCCACCAGCCTCGAATTAAAGCGGCCAGATACGCAGTATTTT

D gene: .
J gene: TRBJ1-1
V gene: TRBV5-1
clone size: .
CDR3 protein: CASSRRGEGATEAFF
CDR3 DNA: TGCGCCAGCAGCCGGCGGGGAGAGGGTGCCACTGAAGCTTTCTTT

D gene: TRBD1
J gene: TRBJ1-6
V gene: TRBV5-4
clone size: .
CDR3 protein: CASSLWGTGRSPLHF
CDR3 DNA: TGTGCCAGCAGCTTGTGGGGGACAGGGCGGTCACCCCTCCACTTT

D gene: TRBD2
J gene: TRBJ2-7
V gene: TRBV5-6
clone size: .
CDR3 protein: CASSSRTSGRAYGQYF
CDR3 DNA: TGTGCCAGCAGTTCCCGCACTAGCGGGAGGGCCTACGGGCAGTACTTC

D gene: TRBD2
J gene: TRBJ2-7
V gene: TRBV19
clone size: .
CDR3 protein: CASSMILAGAYEQYF
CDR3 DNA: TGTGCCAGTAGTATGATACTAGCGGGAGCCTACGAGCAGTACTTC

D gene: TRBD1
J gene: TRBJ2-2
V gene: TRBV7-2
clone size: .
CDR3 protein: CASSLFRTGGPTGELFF
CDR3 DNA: TGTGCCAGCAGCTTATTTCGAACAGGGGGCCCAACCGGGGAGCTGTTTTTT

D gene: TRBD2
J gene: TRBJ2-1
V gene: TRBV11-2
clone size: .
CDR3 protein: CASSLVGSGTYNEQFF
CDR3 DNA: TGTGCCAGCAGCTTAGTTGGTAGCGGGACCTACAATGAGCAGTTCTTC

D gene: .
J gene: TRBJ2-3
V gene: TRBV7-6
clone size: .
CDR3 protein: CASSLGGIGSDTQYF
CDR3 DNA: TGTGCCAGCAGCTTAGGCGGGATCGGTTCAGATACGCAGTATTTT

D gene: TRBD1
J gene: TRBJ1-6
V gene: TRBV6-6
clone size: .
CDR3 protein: CASSRTRDRGPGSPLHF
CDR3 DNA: TGTGCCAGCAGTCGAACCCGGGACAGGGGGCCTGGGTCACCCCTCCACTTT

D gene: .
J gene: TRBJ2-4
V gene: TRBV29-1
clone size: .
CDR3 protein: CSVEDGGGNIQYF
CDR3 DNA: TGCAGCGTGGAGGACGGAGGAGGAAACATTCAGTACTTC

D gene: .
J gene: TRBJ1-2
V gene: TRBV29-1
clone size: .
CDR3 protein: CSVYHWGELKDGYTF
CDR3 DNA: TGCAGCGTCTACCATTGGGGGGAATTAAAAGATGGCTACACCTTC

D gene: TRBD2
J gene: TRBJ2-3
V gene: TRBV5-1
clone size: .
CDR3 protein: CASSLGTSGGTDTQYF
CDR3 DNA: TGCGCCAGCAGCTTGGGGACTAGCGGGGGCACAGATACGCAGTATTTT

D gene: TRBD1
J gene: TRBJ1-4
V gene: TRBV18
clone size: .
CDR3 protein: CASSPSLDRGKEKLFF
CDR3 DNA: TGTGCCAGCTCACCAAGCCTGGACAGGGGAAAGGAAAAACTGTTTTTT

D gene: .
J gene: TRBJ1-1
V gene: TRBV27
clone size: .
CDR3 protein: CASRPSGGAEAFF
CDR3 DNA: TGTGCCAGCAGACCATCCGGGGGAGCTGAAGCTTTCTTT

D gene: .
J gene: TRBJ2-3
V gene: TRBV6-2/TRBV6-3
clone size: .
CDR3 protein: CASRPAVGTDTQYF
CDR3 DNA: TGTGCCAGCCGCCCTGCGGTGGGCACAGATACGCAGTATTTT

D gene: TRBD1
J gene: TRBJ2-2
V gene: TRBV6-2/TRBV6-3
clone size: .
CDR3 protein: CASSYSWTGKSSGELFF
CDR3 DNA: TGTGCCAGCAGTTACTCTTGGACAGGGAAATCGTCCGGGGAGCTGTTTTTT

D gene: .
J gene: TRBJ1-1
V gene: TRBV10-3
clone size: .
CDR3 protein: CAIRTVNTEAFF
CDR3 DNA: TGTGCCATCAGAACGGTGAACACTGAAGCTTTCTTT

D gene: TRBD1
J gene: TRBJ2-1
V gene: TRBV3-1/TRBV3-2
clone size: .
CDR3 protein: CASSQALWGQGPYNEQFF
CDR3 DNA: TGTGCCAGCAGCCAAGCTCTATGGGGACAGGGTCCCTACAATGAGCAGTTCTTC

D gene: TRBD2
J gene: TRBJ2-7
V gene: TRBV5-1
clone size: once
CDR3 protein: CASSLAGSSYEQYF
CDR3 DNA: TGCGCCAGCAGCTTAGCGGGAAGCTCCTACGAGCAGTACTTC

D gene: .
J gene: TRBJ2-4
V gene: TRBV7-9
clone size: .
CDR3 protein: CASSLSEGSAKNIQYF
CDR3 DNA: TGTGCCAGCAGCCTCTCGGAGGGGTCGGCCAAAAACATTCAGTACTTC

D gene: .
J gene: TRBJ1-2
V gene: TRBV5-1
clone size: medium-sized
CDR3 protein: CASSLVPGLFYGYTF
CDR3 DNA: TGCGCCAGCAGCTTGGTACCCGGACTCTTCTATGGCTACACCTTC

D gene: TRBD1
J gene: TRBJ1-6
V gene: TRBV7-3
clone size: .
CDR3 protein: CASSLGTGANSPLHF
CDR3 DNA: TGTGCCAGCAGCTTAGGGACAGGGGCCAATTCACCCCTCCACTTT

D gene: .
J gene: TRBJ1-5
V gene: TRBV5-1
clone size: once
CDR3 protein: CASSAGPKDPSSNQPQHF
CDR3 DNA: TGCGCCAGCAGCGCGGGACCCAAGGACCCCTCTAGCAATCAGCCCCAGCATTTT

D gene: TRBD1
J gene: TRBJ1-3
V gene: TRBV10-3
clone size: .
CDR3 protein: CAISEPGQGGGNTIYF
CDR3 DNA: TGTGCCATCAGTGAGCCGGGACAGGGGGGTGGAAACACCATATATTTT

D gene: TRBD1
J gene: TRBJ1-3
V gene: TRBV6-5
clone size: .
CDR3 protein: CASSQGGNTIYF
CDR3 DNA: TGTGCCAGCAGCCAGGGGGGTAACACCATATATTTT

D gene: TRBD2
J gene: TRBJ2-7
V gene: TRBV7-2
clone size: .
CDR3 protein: CASSPPGLAGGEQYF
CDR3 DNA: TGTGCCAGCAGCCCCCCCGGACTAGCGGGAGGCGAGCAGTACTTC

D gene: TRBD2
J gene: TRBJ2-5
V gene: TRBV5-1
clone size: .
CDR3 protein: CASSSPGGGETQYF
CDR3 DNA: TGCGCCAGCAGCTCTCCGGGGGGTGGAGAGACCCAGTACTTC

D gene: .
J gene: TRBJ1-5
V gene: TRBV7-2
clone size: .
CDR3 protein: CASSLVAVRVDQPQHF
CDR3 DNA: TGTGCCAGCAGCTTAGTCGCGGTCAGGGTGGACCAGCCCCAGCATTTT

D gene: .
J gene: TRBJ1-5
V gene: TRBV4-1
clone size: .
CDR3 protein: CASSQAGGGLSNQPQHF
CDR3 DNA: TGCGCCAGCAGCCAAGCAGGAGGTGGCCTTAGCAATCAGCCCCAGCATTTT